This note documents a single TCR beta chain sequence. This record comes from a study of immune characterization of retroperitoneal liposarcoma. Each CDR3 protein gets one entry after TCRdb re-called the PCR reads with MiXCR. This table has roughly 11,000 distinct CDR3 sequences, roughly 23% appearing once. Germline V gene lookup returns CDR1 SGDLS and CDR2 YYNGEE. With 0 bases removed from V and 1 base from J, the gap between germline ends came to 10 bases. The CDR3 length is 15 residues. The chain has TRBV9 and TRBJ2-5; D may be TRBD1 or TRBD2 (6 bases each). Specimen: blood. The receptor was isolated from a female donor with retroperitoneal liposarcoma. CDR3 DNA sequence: TGTGCCAGCAGCGTAGTAGGGGGGTCCCAAGAGACCCAGTACTTC. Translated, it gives CASSVVGGSQETQYF.